Sequencing of this T cell receptor beta chain was carried out in a study of cytomegalovirus exposure and HLA in healthy donors (dated by TCRdb to 2017 to 2019). About the full investigation: An earlier analysis of 587 of the donors reported more than 250 Gb of sequence data and some 120 million unique TCR beta sequences from about 200 million T cells. An early release covering more than 500 HLA-typed donors comprised about 300 gigabases of sequencing data and roughly 85 million unique TCR sequences. The genetic ancestry cluster associated with self-reported Caucasian donors included around four fifths of the roughly 400 genotyped donors. The study aimed to test whether signatures of past pathogen exposure could be identified by cataloging public T cell receptors. The study profiled the T cell repertoires of under 700 subjects by immunosequencing and related them to cytomegalovirus serostatus. Besides the first cohort of under 700 subjects, a separate validation cohort made up of 120 or so different subjects was used. To predict cytomegalovirus infection status, the study combined high-throughput TCR immunosequencing, statistical association of individual TCRs with disease status, and machine learning. In a later analysis, previously published TCR beta repertoires from hundreds of donors were re-analyzed and high-resolution HLA genotyping was added so that TCR occurrence patterns could be studied. Rather than using new phenotypic data, the later analysis identified candidate immune exposures from TCR beta sequences and from how often those sequences occurred across donors. In an earlier analysis of roughly 580 of the donors, high-throughput TCR beta sequencing was used to judge whether each TCR beta V gene segment behaved as functional or pseudogenic. Donor age, sex, ethnicity and CMV serostatus were collected together with the repertoire data. In a later genetic analysis, genome-wide SNP genotypes for about 55% of the roughly 700 donors were used, and that subset was treated as a discovery cohort. Every discovery cohort repertoire had been produced on one sequencing platform. Class I and class II HLA loci were covered by the typing at four-digit resolution. Typing coverage varied by locus: roughly 629-640 donors for A, B, C, DRB1 and DQB1; 500 to 550 for DQA1; around 570 for DPA1; fewer than 480 for DPB1. Four to six DR-DQ haplotypes were handled as single units for association and clustering, since linkage in the cohort was strong. On average, 235,054 unique TCR beta nucleotide sequences were sequenced per donor among roughly 430 genotyped donors of the cohort, with around 19% of those sequences being non-productive. The paper as a whole reports these results and caveats: A further reported finding was that TCR beta sequences accurately predicted the HLA-A and HLA-B alleles for most subjects in the first cohort. The cohort was sequenced for TCR beta chains only, and without alpha or paired-chain data the features that could be detected were limited. The classifier was reported to diagnose cytomegalovirus status with high specificity and sensitivity in both the original and validation cohorts. Compared with the approximately 600-donor mean, donors in an Asian-associated ancestry cluster had fewer N-insertions in productive TCRs, according to a later genetic analysis. In a later analysis, TCR association rates were found to vary across HLA loci, with the most associated TCRs seen for DRB1 alleles and the fewest for HLA-C alleles. Strong co-occurrence of HLA alleles, especially DR and DQ, made assigning TCR associations to individual alleles difficult. The study listed 164 TCR beta chains as associated with cytomegalovirus. It was suggested by the authors that the approach could potentially be generalized to other disease states and immunological phenotypes. A later analysis found that HLA-associated TCR beta chains were more clonally expanded and had lower generation probabilities than equally common non-associated chains. Several of the top co-occurrence clusters appeared to be linked to parvovirus B19, influenza, CMV and Epstein-Barr virus, according to a later analysis. Correlated functional status among segregating V segments might be attributable to linkage disequilibrium, but an unknown experimental factor could not be ruled out. In vitro tests confirmed that a few of the cytomegalovirus-associated TCR beta chains recognize cytomegalovirus antigens. In an earlier analysis of some 500 of the donors, most TCR beta V segments appeared in productive rearrangements about 87% or about 30% of the time, broadly matching IMGT annotations. Because HLA typing was unavailable for some donors at each locus, only the typed subset was used in association tests. Most TCR sequences were seen in very few donors, while some public TCRs were found in many individuals. The only immune exposure information available for the cohort was CMV serostatus. In a later analysis, most CMV-associated TCR beta chains were found to appear HLA-restricted, with HLA associations seemingly driven largely by CMV exposure. Roughly 15 rarely observed V segments, including chromosome 9 orphons, were excluded from the earlier analysis of about 500 of the donors because counts were too low. The 87-base-pair reads could not distinguish some IMGT-functional V segments, including TRBV6-2 and TRBV6-3, so those segments were excluded. At a false discovery rate of 0.05, a later analysis linked 15,000 to 20,000 TCR beta sequences to specific HLA alleles. Roughly uniform sequencing depth across donors was assumed in presence/absence analyses, although this assumption may not hold. In a later genetic analysis, a missense DCLRE1C variant was associated with V-gene and J-gene trimming of TCR beta chains, and the association was replicated in an independent cohort. A group of highly shared sequence variants was considered likely to be a technical artifact of the sequencing pipeline.

Including the terminal cysteine and phenylalanine, the CDR3 comprises 15 residues. Kept here is only the CDR3 DNA, which spans 45 bases and is read in frame from base 1. V and J lose 0 bases and 0 bases, and a span of 9 bases separates them. CDR1 and CDR2 were assigned from the germline V gene as SGHRS and YFSETQ. The cohort comprised hundreds of healthy bone marrow donors. All cohort members were sampled while nominally healthy, although unrecorded immune exposures were likely present. The donor was CMV seropositive and belonged to the group of 250 to 300 seropositive cohort members. A peripheral blood sample was collected from each donor, and TCR beta sequencing was performed on peripheral blood mononuclear cells. Genomic DNA was extracted from the blood cell samples with the Qiagen DNeasy Blood Extraction Kit. The library was built by means of the immunoSEQ multiplex PCR assay. A mixture of 60 forward primers for TCR Vbeta segments and 13 reverse primers for TCR Jbeta segments was used in the multiplex PCR. The CDR3 region of rearranged TCR beta genes was amplified from genomic DNA with a multiplex PCR assay. On the Illumina HiSeq System, the amplified TCR beta libraries were sequenced as 87-base-pair reads. The authors' analysis ran thus. Across the 670 or so repertoires, a later analysis counted some 81 million unique TCR beta chains, around 10 million of which were shared by at least two donors. To remove PCR and sequencing errors, raw reads were error-corrected and collapsed into unique sequences using a nearest-neighbor algorithm that merged closely related sequences. CDR3 sequences were aligned to IMGT reference sequences to assign V, D and J gene segments. For a sequence to be retained, at least a six-nucleotide match to both a V gene segment and a J gene segment was required. Rearrangements were classified as productive when the CDR3 lacked stop codons and remained in frame with V and J, and all other rearrangements were classified as non-productive. CDR3 was defined by IMGT convention, running from the second conserved V-encoded cysteine to the conserved J-encoded phenylalanine. Sequences without an unambiguous match to a single V gene segment were excluded from the earlier analysis of 500 to 700 of the donors. In an earlier analysis of several hundred of the donors, V segments were called functional above 56.7% productive rearrangements and were called segregating when the between-donor standard deviation exceeded 5%. A statistical classification framework was built to diagnose cytomegalovirus status from the catalog of TCR beta chain sequences. In a later analysis, V and J genes were assigned by comparing TCR nucleotide sequences against IMGT/GENE-DB human TR gene sequences. In a later analysis, CDR3 sequences and most-parsimonious VDJ recombination scenarios were assigned using the TCRdist pipeline. In a later analysis, every TCR beta chain was defined by the combination of its CDR3 amino acid sequence and its V-gene family, and reads without a unique V-gene family were dropped. To address suspected cross-contamination and a sequencing artifact, a later analysis removed some 620 highly shared, low-generation-probability nucleotide sequences. For each public chain, a later analysis derived a clonal expansion index from normalized ranks of inferred template counts within each repertoire. Generation probabilities in a later analysis came from a VDJ recombination model fitted to out-of-frame rearrangements, and those results were checked against IGoR. In a later analysis, TCR-TCR, TCR-HLA and TCR-CMV co-occurrence was scored with hypergeometric tests, and a repertoire-size bias correction was applied to TCR pairs. A later analysis estimated false discovery rates by permuting HLA or CMV assignments 20 times. In a later analysis, co-occurring TCRs were grouped using DBSCAN, with TCRdist sequence similarity added in when clustering inside HLA-allele-positive subsets. For co-occurrence clustering, repertoires with fewer than 30,000 or more than 120,000 public chains were excluded, along with five or six repertoires with anomalous nucleotide sharing. Imported from immuneACCESS, the table was reduced by TCRdb to in-frame sequences with V and J called. These copies leave out some clones; in studies compared against another copy, an unresolved V gene accounts for under half, and the cause of the remainder is not known. That table supplies the V and J calls and clone size; D and trimming were determined from the DNA. This sample is represented by approximately 190,000 clones; approximately 80% of them were singletons. The biggest ten clones account for around 2.1% of the sample.

Note on this clone: What antigen it recognizes has not been identified. No base-level quality is on record; no much larger clone is a single base apart.

This TCR came from a woman between 18 and 29 years old in good health and CMV-seropositive. Recombination linked TRBV5-1 to TRBJ1-1, with no reliable assignment of the D segment. The sequenced sample was PBMCs. The CDR3 region: CASSLAGRMNTEAFF. The DNA sequence follows: TGCGCCAGCAGCTTGGCCGGCAGGATGAACACTGAAGCTTTCTTT. With the rest looked up from the reference TRBV5-1 and TRBJ1-1 genes rather than sequenced, the full variable domain is KAGVTQTPRYLIKTRGQQVTLSCSPISGHRSVSWYQQTPGQGLQFLFEYFSETQRNKGNFPGRFSGRQFSNSRSEMNVSTLELGDSALYLCASSLAGRMNTEAFFGQGTRLTVV.